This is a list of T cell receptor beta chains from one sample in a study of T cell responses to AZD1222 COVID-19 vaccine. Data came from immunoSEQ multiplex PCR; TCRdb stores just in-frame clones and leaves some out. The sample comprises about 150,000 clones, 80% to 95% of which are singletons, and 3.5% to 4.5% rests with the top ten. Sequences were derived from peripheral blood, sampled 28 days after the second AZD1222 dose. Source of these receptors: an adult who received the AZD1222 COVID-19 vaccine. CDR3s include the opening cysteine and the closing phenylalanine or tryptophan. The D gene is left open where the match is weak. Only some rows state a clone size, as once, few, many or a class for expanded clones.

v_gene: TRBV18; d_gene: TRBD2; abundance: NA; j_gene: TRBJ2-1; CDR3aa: CASSPDRTSGADEQFF; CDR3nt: TGTGCCAGCTCACCAGATCGGACTAGCGGGGCCGATGAGCAGTTCTTC
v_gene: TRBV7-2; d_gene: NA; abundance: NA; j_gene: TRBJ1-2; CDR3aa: CASRLGGNYGYTF; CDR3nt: TGTGCCAGCAGACTCGGGGGCAACTATGGCTACACCTTC
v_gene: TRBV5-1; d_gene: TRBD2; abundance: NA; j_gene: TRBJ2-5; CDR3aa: CASSIIAGSGETQYF; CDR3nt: TGCGCCAGCAGCATCATAGCGGGGTCGGGGGAGACCCAGTACTTC
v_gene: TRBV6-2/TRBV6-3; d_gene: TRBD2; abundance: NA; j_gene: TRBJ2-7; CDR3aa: CASSLTSGPYEQYF; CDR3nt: TGTGCCAGCAGTTTAACTAGCGGTCCCTACGAGCAGTACTTC
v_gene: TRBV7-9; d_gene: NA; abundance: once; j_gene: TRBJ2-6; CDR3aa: CASSLGSGASSGANVLTF; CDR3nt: TGTGCCAGCAGCTTAGGTTCAGGGGCTTCCTCTGGGGCCAACGTCCTGACTTTC
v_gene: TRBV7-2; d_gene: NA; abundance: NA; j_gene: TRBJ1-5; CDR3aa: CASSLGTNQPQHF; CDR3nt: TGTGCCAGCAGCTTGGGGACCAATCAGCCCCAGCATTTT
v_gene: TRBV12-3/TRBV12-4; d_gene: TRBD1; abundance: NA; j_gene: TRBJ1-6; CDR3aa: CASSTTGNSPLHF; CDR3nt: TGTGCCAGCAGTACGACAGGGAATTCACCCCTCCACTTT
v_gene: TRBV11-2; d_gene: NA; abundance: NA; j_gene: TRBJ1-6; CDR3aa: CASSFFGDSPDSYNSPLHF; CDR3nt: TGTGCCAGCAGCTTCTTTGGTGACAGCCCGGATTCCTATAATTCACCCCTCCACTTT
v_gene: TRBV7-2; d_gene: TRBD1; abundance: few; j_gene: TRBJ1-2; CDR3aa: CASSLATGWYGYTF; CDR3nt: TGTGCCAGCAGCTTAGCGACAGGGTGGTATGGCTACACCTTC
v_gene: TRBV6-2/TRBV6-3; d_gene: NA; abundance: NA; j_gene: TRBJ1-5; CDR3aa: CASSYRPGRLRLFDQPQHF; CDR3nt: TGTGCCAGCAGTTACCGACCTGGGAGACTTCGATTATTCGATCAGCCCCAGCATTTT
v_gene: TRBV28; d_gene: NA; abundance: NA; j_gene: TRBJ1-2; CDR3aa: CASSSGGYDYGYTF; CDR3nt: TGTGCCAGCAGTTCGGGGGGGTACGACTATGGCTACACCTTC
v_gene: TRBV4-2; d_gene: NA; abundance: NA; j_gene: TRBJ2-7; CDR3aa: CASSPKGLFFEQYF; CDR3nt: TGTGCCAGCAGCCCCAAGGGGCTATTCTTCGAGCAGTACTTC
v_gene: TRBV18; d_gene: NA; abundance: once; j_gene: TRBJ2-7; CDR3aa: CASSPRQAPSYEQYF; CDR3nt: TGTGCCAGCTCACCGCGACAGGCCCCCTCCTACGAGCAGTACTTC
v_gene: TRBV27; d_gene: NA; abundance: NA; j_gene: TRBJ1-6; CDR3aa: CASSKGDSPLHF; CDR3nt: TGTGCCAGCAGTAAGGGGGATTCACCCCTCCACTTT
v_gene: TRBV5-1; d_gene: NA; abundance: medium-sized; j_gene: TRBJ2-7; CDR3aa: CASSLVGGRSSEQYF; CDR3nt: TGCGCCAGCAGCTTGGTCGGGGGAAGATCCTCCGAGCAGTACTTC
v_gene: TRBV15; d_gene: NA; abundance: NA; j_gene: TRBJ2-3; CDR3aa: CATSRDPDPTDTQYF; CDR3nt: TGTGCCACCAGCAGAGATCCGGACCCCACAGATACGCAGTATTTT
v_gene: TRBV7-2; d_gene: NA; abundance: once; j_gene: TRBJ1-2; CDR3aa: CASSQKASSSNYGYTF; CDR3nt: TGTGCCAGCAGCCAAAAGGCCTCGTCATCTAACTATGGCTACACCTTC
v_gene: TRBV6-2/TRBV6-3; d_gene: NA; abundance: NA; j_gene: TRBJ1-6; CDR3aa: CASSRNSPLHF; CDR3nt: TGTGCCAGCAGTCGAAATTCACCCCTCCACTTT
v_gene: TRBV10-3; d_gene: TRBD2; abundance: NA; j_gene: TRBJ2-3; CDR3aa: CAISPGLGNVDTQYF; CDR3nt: TGTGCCATCAGTCCGGGACTAGGAAATGTAGATACGCAGTATTTT
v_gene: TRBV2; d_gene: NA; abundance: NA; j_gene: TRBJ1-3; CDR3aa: CASRDGPGNTIYF; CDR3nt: TGTGCCAGCAGGGACGGCCCTGGAAACACCATATATTTT
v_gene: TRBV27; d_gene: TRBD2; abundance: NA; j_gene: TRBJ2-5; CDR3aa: CASMTSGEETQYF; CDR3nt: TGTGCCAGCATGACTAGCGGAGAAGAGACCCAGTACTTC
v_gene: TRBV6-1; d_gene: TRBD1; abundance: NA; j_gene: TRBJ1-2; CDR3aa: CASSAADRVDGYTF; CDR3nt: TGTGCCAGCAGTGCAGCGGACAGGGTTGATGGCTACACCTTC
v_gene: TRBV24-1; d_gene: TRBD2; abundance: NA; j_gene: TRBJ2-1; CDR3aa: CATSDERGATRNEQFF; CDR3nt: TGTGCCACCAGTGACGAGCGGGGAGCGACTAGGAATGAGCAGTTCTTC
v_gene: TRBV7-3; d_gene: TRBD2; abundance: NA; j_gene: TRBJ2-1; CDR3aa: CASSLGTSGSSYNEQFF; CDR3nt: TGTGCCAGCAGCTTAGGGACTAGCGGGAGCTCCTACAATGAGCAGTTCTTC
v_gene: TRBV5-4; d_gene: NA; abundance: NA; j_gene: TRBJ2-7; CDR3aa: CASSLEVGSYEQYF; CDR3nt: TGTGCCAGCAGCTTGGAGGTCGGCTCCTACGAGCAGTACTTC
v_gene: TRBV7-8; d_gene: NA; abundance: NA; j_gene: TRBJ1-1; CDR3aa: CASSLVGSTEAFF; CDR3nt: TGTGCCAGCAGTCTAGTGGGGTCAACCGAAGCTTTCTTT
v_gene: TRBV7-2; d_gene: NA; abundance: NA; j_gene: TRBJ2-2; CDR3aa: CASPPAPRVGRIGELFF; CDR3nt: TGTGCCAGCCCACCCGCTCCCCGGGTAGGCAGAATCGGGGAGCTGTTTTTT
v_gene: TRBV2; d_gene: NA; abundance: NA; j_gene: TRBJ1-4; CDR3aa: CASSVESTNEKLFF; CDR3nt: TGTGCCAGCAGTGTAGAATCAACTAATGAAAAACTGTTTTTT
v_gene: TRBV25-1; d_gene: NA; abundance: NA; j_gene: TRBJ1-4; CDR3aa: CASSDSTEEKLFF; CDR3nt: TGTGCCAGCAGTGATTCGACGGAGGAAAAACTGTTTTTT
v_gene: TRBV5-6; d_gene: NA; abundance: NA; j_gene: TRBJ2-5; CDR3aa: CASNLLGARQETQYF; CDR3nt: TGTGCCAGCAACCTTCTTGGGGCCCGCCAAGAGACCCAGTACTTC
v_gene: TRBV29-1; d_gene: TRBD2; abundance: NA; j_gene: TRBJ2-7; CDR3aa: CSVVSGGSSYEQYF; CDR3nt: TGCAGCGTTGTATCGGGGGGAAGCTCCTACGAGCAGTACTTC
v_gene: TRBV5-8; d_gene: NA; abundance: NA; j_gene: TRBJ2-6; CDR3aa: CASSGQEAGANVLTF; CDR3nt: TGTGCCAGCAGCGGACAAGAGGCTGGGGCCAACGTCCTGACTTTC
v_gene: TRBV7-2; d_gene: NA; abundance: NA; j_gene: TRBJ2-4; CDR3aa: CASSGPWDIQYF; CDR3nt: TGTGCCAGCAGCGGTCCCTGGGACATTCAGTACTTC
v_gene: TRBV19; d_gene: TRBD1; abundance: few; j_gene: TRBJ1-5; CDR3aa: CASSIDPGGAWQPQHF; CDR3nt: TGTGCCAGTAGTATAGACCCAGGGGGCGCGTGGCAGCCCCAGCATTTT
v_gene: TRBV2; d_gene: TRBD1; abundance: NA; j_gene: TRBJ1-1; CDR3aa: CASRRRQGAGEAFF; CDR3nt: TGTGCCAGCAGGAGGAGACAGGGGGCGGGTGAAGCTTTCTTT
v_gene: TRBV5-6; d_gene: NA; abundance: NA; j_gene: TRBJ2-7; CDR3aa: CASSKRRLYEQYF; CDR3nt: TGTGCCAGCAGCAAGAGACGACTGTACGAGCAGTACTTC
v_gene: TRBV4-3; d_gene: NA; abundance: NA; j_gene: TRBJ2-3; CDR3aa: CASSLENPGSTDTQYF; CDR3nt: TGCGCCAGCAGCCTCGAAAACCCCGGGAGCACAGATACGCAGTATTTT
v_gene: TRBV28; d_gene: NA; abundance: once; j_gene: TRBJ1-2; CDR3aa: CASVPDLVRTNYGYTF; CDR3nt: TGTGCCAGCGTCCCCGATTTGGTCAGAACTAACTATGGCTACACCTTC
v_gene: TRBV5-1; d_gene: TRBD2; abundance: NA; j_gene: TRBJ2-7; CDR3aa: CASSQGLAGSYEQYF; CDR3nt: TGCGCCAGCAGCCAAGGACTAGCGGGGAGCTACGAGCAGTACTTC
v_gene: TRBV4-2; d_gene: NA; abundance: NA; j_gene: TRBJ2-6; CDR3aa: CASSQSDSPGANVLTF; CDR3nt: TGTGCCAGCAGCCAATCGGACAGCCCTGGGGCCAACGTCCTGACTTTC
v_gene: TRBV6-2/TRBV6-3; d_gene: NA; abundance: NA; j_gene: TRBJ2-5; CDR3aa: CASSYGAGVEETQYF; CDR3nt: TGTGCCAGCAGTTACGGGGCAGGGGTCGAAGAGACCCAGTACTTC
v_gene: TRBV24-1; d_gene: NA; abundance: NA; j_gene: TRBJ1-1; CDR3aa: CATSETKGGLTEAFF; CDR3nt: TGTGCCACCAGTGAAACCAAGGGGGGCCTCACTGAAGCTTTCTTT
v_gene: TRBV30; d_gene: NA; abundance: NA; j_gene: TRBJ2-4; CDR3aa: CAWIGQTKPTAKNIQYF; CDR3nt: TGTGCCTGGATTGGACAAACGAAACCAACCGCCAAAAACATTCAGTACTTC
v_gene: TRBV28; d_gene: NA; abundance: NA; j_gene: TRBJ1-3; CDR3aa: CASRDPRGIGNTIYF; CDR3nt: TGTGCCAGCAGGGACCCTCGGGGAATTGGAAACACCATATATTTT
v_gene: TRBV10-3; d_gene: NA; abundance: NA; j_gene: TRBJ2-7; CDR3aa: CAISESGRGTPYEQYF; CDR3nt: TGTGCCATCAGTGAGTCAGGGAGGGGGACACCCTACGAGCAGTACTTC